This entry lists 5 T cell receptor beta chains sequenced from one sample in a study of T cells in localized non-small cell lung cancer. Assay: immunoSEQ multiplex PCR; the TCRdb copy retains only in-frame clones and omits some. The sample contains about 3,200 clones, around 32% of which appear only once. This specimen consisted of lung tumor tissue, obtained before any cancer treatment. Receptors were obtained from a man aged 35-69 years with stage III lung adenocarcinoma.

J is TRBJ1-1 and V is TRBV29-1; D remains ambiguous. Trimming took 4 bases from V and 0 from J, leaving 9 bases between them. This CDR3 region has 13 residues. The V gene's germline CDR1 is SQVTM and CDR2 ANQGSEA. The CDR3 loop is CSVVSSLNTEAFF. For the CDR3, the DNA is TGCAGCGTTGTTAGCAGCCTGAACACTGAAGCTTTCTTT.

This clone is medium-sized in the sample. The rearrangement links TRBV15 to TRBJ2-6; D gene unclear. The germline V gene has CDR1 LNHNV and CDR2 YYDKDF (reference sequence). Trimming cost V 3 bases and J 2 bases, with 5 bases left between them. CDR3 size: 14 residues. Here the CDR3 reads CATSSSTGANVLTF. The CDR3 nucleotides are TGTGCCACCAGCAGTTCTACTGGGGCCAACGTCCTGACTTTC.

This clone has only a few counts. The chain joins TRBV2 to TRBJ2-7; TRBD1 is a possible D gene (5 bases). V was pared by 4 bases and J by 3 bases, with 10 bases between. The CDR3 totals 13 residues. Germline CDR1 SNHLY, CDR2 FYNNEI. The chain's CDR3 is CASSGGPSYEQYF. CDR3 nucleotides: TGTGCCAGCAGTGGGGGCCCTAGCTACGAGCAGTACTTC.

By share of the sample, this clone is medium-sized. The chain is built from TRBV11-3 and TRBJ2-5; no clear D. The CDR3 is 14 amino acids. CDR1 SGHNT and CDR2 YENEEA come from the germline V gene. V dropped 3 bases and J dropped 1 base, with 9 bases sitting between them. For the CDR3, the DNA is TGTGCCAGCAGCTTGAGTCACACCCAAGAGACCCAGTACTTC. It yields the protein CASSLSHTQETQYF.

This chain uses TRBV28 with TRBJ1-5; D is possibly TRBD1 (5 bases). The germline gives CDR1 MDHEN, CDR2 SYDVKM. V lost 5 bases, J lost 4 bases, and 9 bases lay in between. The CDR3 extends over 13 amino acids. CDR3 loop: CASSRDLNQPQHF. DNA of the CDR3: TGTGCCAGCAGTCGGGACCTAAATCAGCCCCAGCATTTT.